Following are 30 T cell receptor beta chains from one sample sequenced in a study of cytomegalovirus exposure and HLA in healthy donors. Generated by immunoSEQ multiplex PCR, the TCRdb table keeps only in-frame clones and is missing some. The sample includes about 140,000 clones, about 89% of them seen just once. Sequenced input: PBMCs. The receptors were gathered from a man aged 18 to 30 in good health and CMV-seronegative.

This clone was counted once. The chain uses TRBV5-1 and TRBJ2-7, with 7 bases matching TRBD1. Trimming removed 2 bases from V and 4 bases from J; junction bases left unmatched: 3. This CDR3 has 13 amino acids. The germline gives CDR1 SGHRS, CDR2 YFSETQ. CDR3 sequence: CASSLGGQYEQYF. CDR3 coding DNA: TGCGCCAGCAGCTTAGGGGGACAGTACGAGCAGTACTTC.

J is TRBJ1-4 and V is TRBV30, with no clear D. Germline CDR1 reads GTSNPN; CDR2 reads SVGIG (reference sequence). Trimming took 7 bases from V and 5 from J, leaving 11 bases between them. This CDR3 has 12 amino acids. The CDR3 DNA reads as TGTGCCTACGAGGAGGCCAATGAAAAACTGTTTTTT. This codes for CAYEEANEKLFF.

The chain uses TRBV6-6 and TRBJ2-7; D is unclear. The germline V and J ends were trimmed by 0 bases and 7 bases, with 10 bases remaining between them. In germline, CDR1 is MNHNY, CDR2 SVGAGI (reference sequence). This CDR3 region has 13 residues. The CDR3 here is CASSYSETWEQYV. The CDR3 DNA follows: TGTGCCAGCAGTTACTCAGAGACTTGGGAGCAGTACGTC.

This rearrangement joins TRBV9 to TRBJ1-2; D not resolved. The CDR3 runs to 15 residues. The germline V gene encodes CDR1 SGDLS and CDR2 YYNGEE. V was shortened by 3 bases and J by 7 bases, with 19 bases between the two germline ends. In nucleotides, the CDR3 is TGTGCCAGCAGCGCTGGGGTTCGTCGAGAGGGTGGCTACACCTTC. Translated: CASSAGVRREGGYTF. Combining the CDR3 with reference TRBV9 and TRBJ1-2 gives the whole variable domain DSGVTQTPKHLITATGQRVTLRCSPRSGDLSVYWYQQSLDQGLQFLIQYYNGEERAKGNILERFSAQQFPDLHSELNLSSLELGDSALYFCASSAGVRREGGYTFGSGTRLTVV.

The V and J genes are TRBV10-2 and TRBJ1-5, with TRBD1 identical over 8 bases. There are 16 residues in the CDR3. Unmatched junction bases numbered 10, after V lost 3 bases and J lost 6 bases. Germline lookup yields CDR1 WSHSY and CDR2 SAAADI. In nucleotides, the CDR3 is TGCGCCAGCAGTGACTTCGCAGGGGGCGCGGGTCAGCCCCAGCATTTT. It is translated as CASSDFAGGAGQPQHF.

This chain uses TRBV2 with TRBJ1-5, with 8 bases identical to TRBD1. CDR1 is SNHLY and CDR2 is FYNNEI in the germline V gene. CDR3 length: 16 residues. The J segment lost 6 bases and the V segment lost 0 bases, leaving 7 bases of the junction unmatched. CDR3 amino acids: CASSEARQGLGQPQHF. Here the CDR3 DNA reads TGTGCCAGCAGTGAAGCCCGACAGGGGCTGGGTCAGCCCCAGCATTTT.

This chain connects TRBV25-1 to TRBJ1-4, with D unclear. The CDR3 is 13 residues long. CDR1 and CDR2 (germline): MGHDK, SYGVNS. V gave up 6 bases and J gave up 2 bases, with 7 bases separating them. The CDR3 loop reads CASRAPTNEKLFF. The CDR3 nucleotides read TGTGCCAGCAGGGCCCCTACTAATGAAAAACTGTTTTTT.

The genes are TRBV7-2 and TRBJ2-2; TRBD2 aligns across 7 bases. Germline assignment: CDR1 SGHTA and CDR2 FQGNSA. The length of the CDR3 is 14 residues. J gave up 6 bases and V 7 bases, and 8 bases lay outside the gene matches. The CDR3 bases are TGTGCCAGCACCCGGGGGGTAGGCGCCGGGGAGCTGTTTTTT. Protein product: CASTRGVGAGELFF.

This clone was counted ten times or more. This specimen includes other DNA sequences encoding the same CDR3. This CDR3 reads CASSLRGNQPQHF. The CDR3 DNA reads TGTGCCAGCAGCTTAAGAGGGAATCAGCCCCAGCATTTT. The rearrangement uses TRBV7-2 and TRBJ1-5; D not resolved. Germline V gives CDR1 SGHTA, CDR2 FQGNSA. V was trimmed by 2 bases and J by 4 bases, leaving 6 bases between them. CDR3 length: 13 amino acids.

This clone was seen just once. The gene calls are TRBV10-2 and TRBJ2-3, with TRBD2 identical over 7 bases. J was trimmed by 8 bases and V by 2 bases; bases with no gene match: 4. Per the germline V gene, CDR1 is WSHSY and CDR2 is SAAADI. The CDR3 covers 13 residues. CDR3 in DNA: TGCGCCAGCAGTGAGGCCGGGGGGTTTACGCAGTATTTT. Translation gives CASSEAGGFTQYF.

The V call is TRBV6-6, the J call TRBJ2-7; 9 positions agree with TRBD2. This CDR3 comprises 14 residues. Germline CDR1 and CDR2: MNHNY and SVGAGI (reference sequence). J lost 7 bases, V lost 6 bases, and 10 bases had no gene match. The CDR3 region is CASRPAGGSGEQYV. Here the CDR3 DNA reads TGTGCCAGCAGGCCAGCGGGAGGATCGGGGGAGCAGTACGTC.

This chain joins TRBV10-2 and TRBJ2-2, with 12 bases fitting TRBD2. The CDR3 totals 16 residues. The V gene end was trimmed by 6 bases and the J gene end by 3 bases; junction bases not matched to a gene: 5. Germline values: CDR1 WSHSY, CDR2 SAAADI. DNA of the CDR3: TGCGCCAGCAGAAGCGGACTAGCGGGGTACACCGGGGAGCTGTTTTTT. Translation gives CASRSGLAGYTGELFF.

This clone was recorded only once. This chain links TRBV19 with TRBJ2-4; TRBD1 agrees at 7 bases. J was trimmed by 9 bases and V by 3 bases; bases with no gene match: 5. Germline V gene sequence: CDR1 LNHDA, CDR2 SQIVND (reference sequence). The CDR3 length is 13 residues. The CDR3 here is CASSMVQGFIQYF. The DNA of the CDR3 is TGTGCCAGTAGTATGGTACAGGGGTTCATTCAGTACTTC.

Of note for this clone: The junction and the germline gene differ at one end; a read error may be behind it. The rearrangement joins TRBV9 to TRBJ1-2, with 12 bases matching TRBD1. CDR3 length equals 15 residues. Germline CDR1 and CDR2: SGDLS and YYNGEE. In nucleotides, the CDR3 is TGTGTCAGCAGCCCAGGGACAGGGGGCGCCTATGGCTACACCTTC. Its protein is CVSSPGTGGAYGYTF.

The rearrangement uses TRBV30 and TRBJ2-1, with 11 bases fitting TRBD2. V was pared by 2 bases and J by 7 bases, with 7 bases of the junction left unmatched. Germline loops: CDR1 GTSNPN, CDR2 SVGIG (reference sequence). There are 15 residues in the CDR3. CDR3 protein: CAWSRASGRLNEQFF. CDR3 bases: TGTGCCTGGAGTCGGGCTAGCGGGAGGTTGAATGAGCAGTTCTTC.

The J gene is TRBJ2-2, the V gene TRBV7-9; the D gene is possibly TRBD1 (5 bases). The CDR3 is 14 amino acids. Trimming took off 1 base at V and 7 bases at J, with 10 bases between the two ends. CDR1 and CDR2 from the germline V gene are SEHNR and FQNEAQ (reference sequence). The CDR3 region is CASSLETEYGELFF. The CDR3 nucleotides read TGTGCCAGCAGCTTAGAGACAGAGTACGGGGAGCTGTTTTTT. Looking up the rest from reference TRBV7-9 and TRBJ2-2 gives the full variable domain: DTGVSQNPRHKITKRGQNVTFRCDPISEHNRLYWYRQTLGQGPEFLTYFQNEAQLEKSRLLSDRFSAERPKGSFSTLEIQRTEQGDSAMYLCASSLETEYGELFFGEGSRLTVL.

The CDR3 here is CASSEARYSSGNTDTQYF. Written as DNA, the CDR3 is TGTGCCAGCAGTGAAGCGCGGTATTCTAGCGGGAACACAGATACGCAGTATTTT. The chain links TRBV6-1 to TRBJ2-3, with 9 bases that match TRBD2. CDR3 length: 18 residues. Unmatched junction bases numbered 9, after V lost 0 bases and J lost 2 bases. The germline V gene encodes CDR1 MNHNS and CDR2 SASEGT.

This chain uses TRBV9 with TRBJ2-2, with TRBD1 matching 7 bases. This CDR3 has 17 residues. CDR1 is SGDLS and CDR2 is YYNGEE in the germline V gene. Losses at the gene ends were 0 bases for V and 0 bases for J; bases not matched to a gene: 5. CDR3 in DNA: TGTGCCAGCAGCGTAGAGGGGGCCCCTACGAACACCGGGGAGCTGTTTTTT. Its protein is CASSVEGAPTNTGELFF.

V is TRBV5-4 and J is TRBJ2-2, with TRBD2 matching 11 bases. Looked up from germline, CDR1 is SGHNT and CDR2 is YYREEE (reference sequence). This CDR3 is 12 amino acids long. V lost 7 bases, J lost 16 bases, and 9 bases stayed unmatched. This chain's CDR3 is CASRTSGGSTFF. Here the CDR3 DNA reads TGTGCCAGCCGTACTAGCGGGGGATCAACGTTTTTT.

This chain links TRBV9 with TRBJ2-1; D may be TRBD2 (6 bases). The germline gives CDR1 SGDLS, CDR2 YYNGEE. V was cut by 5 bases and J by 6 bases, with 12 bases left in between. This CDR3 contains 13 residues. This CDR3 reads CASSPSTSNEQFF. Written as DNA, the CDR3 is TGTGCCAGCAGTCCCTCGACTAGCAATGAGCAGTTCTTC.

The rearrangement joins TRBV18 to TRBJ2-7, with TRBD1 matching 9 bases. Germline lookup yields CDR1 KGHSH and CDR2 LQKENI. The CDR3 extends over 17 amino acids. Unmatched junction bases numbered 14, after V lost 4 bases and J lost 4 bases. The CDR3 DNA reads as TGTGCCAGCTCACTCCTAAAACCGGGACAGGGTCGTTACGAGCAGTACTTC. It specifies CASSLLKPGQGRYEQYF.

J is TRBJ1-1 and V is TRBV11-3, with 7 positions matching TRBD1. The V gene end was trimmed by 3 bases and the J gene end by 11 bases; junction bases not matched to a gene: 18. Germline V gives CDR1 SGHNT, CDR2 YENEEA. The CDR3 contains 16 residues. The CDR3 region is CASSFGGGAVKGWAFF. In DNA form, the CDR3 reads TGTGCCAGCAGCTTTGGAGGGGGCGCAGTTAAAGGTTGGGCTTTCTTT.

The rearrangement links TRBV29-1 to TRBJ2-3, with D tentatively TRBD1 (5 bases). With 3 bases removed from V and 5 bases from J, the gap between germline ends came to 6 bases. This CDR3 contains 11 residues. Germline V gene data show CDR1 as SQVTM and CDR2 as ANQGSEA. In DNA, the CDR3 is TGCAGCGTTGACCAGGGAGATACGCAGTATTTT. Its translation is CSVDQGDTQYF.

This sequence joins TRBV5-4 and TRBJ1-1; 7 bases agree with TRBD1. Trimming took 5 bases from V and 4 from J; bases not matched to a gene: 8. The CDR3 extends over 14 amino acids. The germline V gene has CDR1 SGHNT and CDR2 YYREEE (reference sequence). CDR3 in DNA: TGTGCCAGCAGTCCAGGGGGACGGGGCACTGAAGCTTTCTTT. Translating gives CASSPGGRGTEAFF.

The gene calls are TRBV6-4 and TRBJ2-2; 8 bases map to TRBD1. This CDR3 has 16 residues. J lost 5 bases, V lost 6 bases, and 11 bases had no gene match. CDR1 is MRHNA and CDR2 is SNTAGT in the germline V gene. This CDR3 is CASSPSGQELTGELFF. The CDR3 DNA reads as TGTGCCAGCAGCCCCTCGGGACAGGAATTAACCGGGGAGCTGTTTTTT.

The V gene is TRBV5-1, the J gene TRBJ2-3; 9 bases match TRBD1. With 4 bases clipped from V and 4 bases from J, the junction kept 7 bases outside the gene matches. CDR3 length: 15 residues. CDR1 is SGHRS, CDR2 YFSETQ, per germline. CDR3 DNA: TGCGCCAGCAGCACTCCGGGACAGGGACCAGATACGCAGTATTTT. It translates to CASSTPGQGPDTQYF.

The rearrangement links TRBV9 to TRBJ2-7; maybe TRBD2 (6 bases). The CDR3 sequence is 15 residues long. V shed 4 bases and J shed 0 bases, with 14 bases lying between them. Germline V gene sequence: CDR1 SGDLS, CDR2 YYNGEE. This CDR3 is CASSIGTGSSYEQYF. The CDR3 DNA reads TGTGCCAGCAGCATTGGGACCGGGAGCTCCTACGAGCAGTACTTC. The whole variable domain, remainder taken from reference TRBV9 and TRBJ2-7, is DSGVTQTPKHLITATGQRVTLRCSPRSGDLSVYWYQQSLDQGLQFLIQYYNGEERAKGNILERFSAQQFPDLHSELNLSSLELGDSALYFCASSIGTGSSYEQYFGPGTRLTVT.

This chain connects TRBV5-1 to TRBJ2-7, with D tentatively TRBD1 (6 bases). In germline, CDR1 is SGHRS, CDR2 YFSETQ. The V end was cut by 0 bases, the J end by 0 bases, with 7 bases between. This CDR3 region has 14 residues. In DNA, the CDR3 is TGCGCCAGCAGCTTGGCGGACAGCTCCTACGAGCAGTACTTC. Amino acid sequence: CASSLADSSYEQYF. Looking up the rest from reference TRBV5-1 and TRBJ2-7 gives the full variable domain: KAGVTQTPRYLIKTRGQQVTLSCSPISGHRSVSWYQQTPGQGLQFLFEYFSETQRNKGNFPGRFSGRQFSNSRSEMNVSTLELGDSALYLCASSLADSSYEQYFGPGTRLTVT.

The chain has TRBV6-6 and TRBJ1-4, with 9 bases that match TRBD1. This CDR3 has 15 residues. The V gene end was trimmed by 0 bases and the J gene end by 16 bases; junction bases not matched to a gene: 12. Germline CDR1 and CDR2: MNHNY and SVGAGI (reference sequence). This CDR3 is CASSYSGDREYLRFF. As DNA, the CDR3 is TGTGCCAGCAGTTACTCGGGGGACAGGGAGTATTTGAGGTTTTTT.

The rearrangement links TRBV9 to TRBJ2-2; TRBD2 might be the D (7 bases). The V end was cut by 0 bases, the J end by 7 bases, with 16 bases between. Germline V gives CDR1 SGDLS, CDR2 YYNGEE. CDR3 length equals 16 residues. Here the CDR3 DNA reads TGTGCCAGCAGCGTAGGCGGCGGGGGCTGGGGCGGGGAGCTGTTTTTT. As protein: CASSVGGGGWGGELFF.